These 29 T cell receptor beta chains share one sample of origin, sequenced in a study of blood T cell repertoires in COVID-19. TCRdb's copy holds only in-frame clones and misses some; the assay was immunoSEQ multiplex PCR. The sample contains about 46,000 clones, more than 80% of which appear only once. Sequenced sample: peripheral blood. Receptor source: a man between 60 and 75 years old with acute or convalescent COVID-19.

V gene TRBV7-2 combines with J gene TRBJ2-5; 10 bases map to TRBD2. Germline loops: CDR1 SGHTA, CDR2 FQGNSA. After removal of 4 bases from V and 5 bases from J, the junction contained 4 bases not matched to a gene. The length of the CDR3 is 14 residues. The CDR3 DNA is TGTGCCAGCAGCTCCGGGACTAGCGTGGAGACCCAGTACTTC. As protein: CASSSGTSVETQYF.

The chain joins TRBV5-1 to TRBJ2-2; weak D call: TRBD2 (7 bases). V gave up 4 bases and J gave up 5 bases, with 18 bases separating them. There are 16 residues in the CDR3. Germline assignment: CDR1 SGHRS and CDR2 YFSETQ. CDR3 sequence (DNA): TGCGCCAGCAGCAAACAGGGAGGGATAGGGACCGGGGAGCTGTTTTTT. It is translated as CASSKQGGIGTGELFF.

This sequence joins TRBV19 and TRBJ2-7; D remains ambiguous. The CDR3 has 12 residues. The ends were cut back, 3 bases at V and 3 bases at J, with 6 bases in the middle. The V gene's germline CDR1 is LNHDA and CDR2 SQIVND (reference sequence). CDR3 in amino acids: CASSMGSYEQYF. Written as DNA, the CDR3 is TGTGCCAGTAGTATGGGCAGCTACGAGCAGTACTTC.

This sequence joins TRBV18 and TRBJ1-5; D unresolved. Per the germline V gene, CDR1 is KGHSH and CDR2 is LQKENI. The V and J ends lost 2 bases and 4 bases respectively, with 15 bases between them. There are 16 residues in the CDR3. The CDR3 reads CASSPSSGRGNQPQHF. The CDR3 nucleotides read TGTGCCAGCTCACCAAGTAGCGGGCGCGGGAATCAGCCCCAGCATTTT.

This clone occurred a few times. The V call is TRBV5-1, the J call TRBJ2-3; D might be TRBD2 (6 bases). The CDR3 length is 15 residues. CDR1 and CDR2 from the germline V gene are SGHRS and YFSETQ. V lost 2 bases and J 2 bases, leaving 12 bases between the germline ends. The CDR3 region has the DNA TGCGCCAGCAGCTTTAATAGCGGCCCCACAGATACGCAGTATTTT. Residues: CASSFNSGPTDTQYF. Full variable domain (remainder filled in from reference TRBV5-1 and TRBJ2-3): KAGVTQTPRYLIKTRGQQVTLSCSPISGHRSVSWYQQTPGQGLQFLFEYFSETQRNKGNFPGRFSGRQFSNSRSEMNVSTLELGDSALYLCASSFNSGPTDTQYFGPGTRLTVL.

The chain employs TRBV25-1 and TRBJ1-4, with D possibly matching TRBD1 (5 bases). Germline CDR1 MGHDK, CDR2 SYGVNS. V lost 3 bases, J lost 3 bases, and 11 bases lay in between. There are 15 residues in the CDR3. CDR3 region: CASSDIRGSNEKLFF. The CDR3 DNA reads TGTGCCAGCAGTGACATTCGGGGGTCTAATGAAAAACTGTTTTTT.

CDR3 protein: CASKATRTTEQYF. In DNA, the CDR3 is TGTGCCAGCAAAGCTACGCGGACAACCGAGCAGTACTTC. V and J are TRBV7-3 and TRBJ2-7, with D perhaps matching TRBD1 (5 bases). Germline V CDR1 and CDR2: SGHTA, FQGTGA. V dropped 7 bases and J dropped 6 bases, with 16 bases sitting between them. There are 13 residues in the CDR3.

V gene TRBV27 combines with J gene TRBJ1-4, with D possibly being TRBD1 (6 bases). Germline-derived CDR1 and CDR2 are MNHEY and SMNVEV (reference sequence). The CDR3 spans 15 residues. Trimming cost V 2 bases and J 5 bases, with 12 bases left between them. The CDR3 here is CASSLIGTGNEKLFF. The CDR3 DNA reads as TGTGCCAGCAGTTTAATCGGAACAGGGAATGAAAAACTGTTTTTT.

The CDR3 nucleotides read TGTGCCAGCAGCTTCGAGGGAGAAAAACTGTTTTTT. This gives the protein CASSFEGEKLFF. The V and J genes are TRBV7-9 and TRBJ1-4; unclear D gene. The CDR3 contains 12 residues. Germline-derived CDR1 and CDR2 are SEHNR and FQNEAQ (reference sequence). Trimming cost V 3 bases and J 8 bases, with 7 bases left between them. The full variable domain, with the rest looked up from reference TRBV7-9 and TRBJ1-4, is DTGVSQNPRHKITKRGQNVTFRCDPISEHNRLYWYRQTLGQGPEFLTYFQNEAQLEKSRLLSDRFSAERPKGSFSTLEIQRTEQGDSAMYLCASSFEGEKLFFGSGTQLSVL.

Here the CDR3 reads CASSFGGSRYNEQFF. In nucleotides, the CDR3 is TGTGCCAGCAGTTTCGGCGGGAGTAGGTACAATGAGCAGTTCTTC. This chain connects TRBV27 to TRBJ2-1, with TRBD2 identical over 7 bases. Per the germline V gene, CDR1 is MNHEY and CDR2 is SMNVEV (reference sequence). The CDR3 is 15 residues long. V shed 3 bases, J shed 4 bases, and the junction held 6 bases outside the gene matches.

The V and J genes are TRBV2 and TRBJ1-5; 8 nucleotides line up with TRBD1. V was clipped by 4 bases and J by 7 bases; unmatched bases: 6. The CDR3 loop spans 14 amino acids. The V gene's germline CDR1 is SNHLY and CDR2 FYNNEI. This CDR3 reads CASSVQGVGQPQHF. CDR3 bases: TGTGCCAGCAGTGTACAGGGGGTAGGCCAGCCCCAGCATTTT. Supplemented by reference TRBV2 and TRBJ1-5, the full variable domain reads EPEVTQTPSHQVTQMGQEVILRCVPISNHLYFYWYRQILGQKVEFLVSFYNNEISEKSEIFDDQFSVERPDGSNFTLKIRSTKLEDSAMYFCASSVQGVGQPQHFGDGTRLSIL.

The rearrangement joins TRBV15 to TRBJ2-1; TRBD2 might be the D (6 bases). V gave up 1 base and J gave up 6 bases, with 10 bases separating them. This CDR3 has 14 residues. CDR1 LNHNV and CDR2 YYDKDF come from the germline V gene (reference sequence). CDR3 in DNA: TGTGCCACCAGCAGAGCTGGGGAGGTCAATGAGCAGTTCTTC. It encodes CATSRAGEVNEQFF.

This clone was detected a few times. The chain links TRBV7-9 to TRBJ1-1; 12 nucleotides agree with TRBD1. With 4 bases clipped from V and 4 bases from J, the junction kept 1 base outside the gene matches. CDR1 SEHNR and CDR2 FQNEAQ come from the germline V gene (reference sequence). CDR3 length: 14 residues. The CDR3 region is CASSWDRGRTEAFF. CDR3 nucleotides: TGTGCCAGCAGCTGGGACAGGGGGCGCACTGAAGCTTTCTTT.

This clone was observed once. The chain joins TRBV5-4 to TRBJ1-1; D not resolved. Trimming removed 0 bases from V and 0 bases from J, with 9 bases in between. Germline CDR1 is SGHNT and CDR2 is YYREEE (reference sequence). This CDR3 is built from 15 residues. CDR3 in amino acids: CASSLGASLNTEAFF. CDR3 sequence (DNA): TGTGCCAGCAGCTTGGGCGCGTCGCTGAACACTGAAGCTTTCTTT.

V is TRBV27 and J is TRBJ1-2; D gene uncertain. The germline V gene encodes CDR1 MNHEY and CDR2 SMNVEV (reference sequence). Trimming pared 2 bases from V and 4 bases from J, leaving 11 bases between. This CDR3 has 14 amino acids. CDR3 protein: CASSLRIGSYGYTF. CDR3 bases: TGTGCCAGCAGTTTACGTATAGGGAGCTATGGCTACACCTTC.

This clone came up once. The chain employs TRBV6-5 and TRBJ1-3; no firm D call. V dropped 2 bases and J dropped 0 bases, with 8 bases sitting between them. Germline assignment: CDR1 MNHEY and CDR2 SVGAGI. This CDR3 contains 15 residues. For the CDR3, the DNA is TGTGCCAGCAGTTACCGCCTGAGCTCTGGAAACACCATATATTTT. It translates to CASSYRLSSGNTIYF.

This rearrangement joins TRBV29-1 to TRBJ1-4, with a weak D call TRBD1 (6 bases). Germline V gene sequence: CDR1 SQVTM, CDR2 ANQGSEA. Trimming took off 7 bases at V and 8 bases at J, with 17 bases between the two ends. This CDR3 has 13 residues. CDR3 loop: CSAEPGHGEKLFF. In nucleotides, the CDR3 is TGCAGCGCCGAGCCGGGACACGGGGAAAAACTGTTTTTT.

V and J are TRBV4-1 and TRBJ2-3; perhaps TRBD2 as D (7 bases). CDR3 length: 14 amino acids. Germline assignment: CDR1 MGHRA and CDR2 YSYEKL. Trimming shortened V by 0 bases and J by 5 bases, and 9 bases separated the two germline ends. In DNA, the CDR3 is TGCGCCAGCAGCCAAGAAGGGGGGGAAGATACGCAGTATTTT. The encoded protein is CASSQEGGEDTQYF.

The genes are TRBV27 and TRBJ2-5; D may be TRBD2 (5 bases). This CDR3 comprises 15 residues. Germline assignment: CDR1 MNHEY and CDR2 SMNVEV (reference sequence). Trimming stripped 2 bases from V and 1 base from J, with 11 bases between. The DNA for the CDR3 is TGTGCCAGCAGTTTAAGGCGGGCTTCCCAAGAGACCCAGTACTTC. It encodes CASSLRRASQETQYF.

The chain links TRBV28 to TRBJ1-6; D perhaps matches TRBD1 (6 bases). The germline V gene encodes CDR1 MDHEN and CDR2 SYDVKM. The CDR3 is 12 residues long. Trimming pared 6 bases from V and 8 bases from J, leaving 8 bases between. CDR3 DNA: TGTGCCAGCAGAACAGGGTATTCACCCCTCCACTTT. Translating gives CASRTGYSPLHF.

The rearrangement links TRBV2 to TRBJ2-5; 10 bases match TRBD2. Germline CDR1 is SNHLY and CDR2 is FYNNEI. This CDR3 is built from 12 residues. Unmatched junction bases numbered 2, after V lost 8 bases and J lost 5 bases. The CDR3 sequence is CASYSGRETQYF. Here the CDR3 DNA reads TGTGCCAGCTATAGCGGGAGGGAGACCCAGTACTTC.

The rearrangement uses TRBV9 and TRBJ1-1; D unresolved. Trimming removed 1 base from V and 3 bases from J, with 7 bases in between. Germline CDR1 SGDLS, CDR2 YYNGEE. The CDR3 totals 13 residues. The CDR3 DNA follows: TGTGCCAGCAGCGTAAACGAGGACACTGAAGCTTTCTTT. Translation gives CASSVNEDTEAFF.

This chain connects TRBV6-5 to TRBJ2-5; perhaps TRBD2 as D (6 bases). The germline V gene has CDR1 MNHEY and CDR2 SVGAGI. V was pared by 1 base and J by 9 bases, with 15 bases between. CDR3 length equals 14 residues. The CDR3 bases are TGTGCCAGCAGTTACTGGGACTCCAGGCGGGCCCAGTACTTC. Encoded protein: CASSYWDSRRAQYF.

This clone is a singleton in its sample. The V gene is TRBV10-3, the J gene TRBJ1-1; D unresolved. The germline V gene encodes CDR1 ENHRY and CDR2 SYGVKD. This CDR3 comprises 17 residues. Trimming pared 2 bases from V and 11 bases from J, leaving 27 bases between. The CDR3 sequence: CAISEPNLSGKAYPAFF. The CDR3 DNA follows: TGTGCCATCAGTGAGCCGAATTTGTCGGGGAAGGCCTACCCGGCTTTCTTT.

This sequence joins TRBV5-1 and TRBJ2-3, with 10 bases that match TRBD2. Trimming removed 1 base from V and 3 bases from J; junction bases left unmatched: 8. Germline V lookup: CDR1 SGHRS, CDR2 YFSETQ. The CDR3 has 17 amino acids. The CDR3 nucleotides are TGCGCCAGCAGCTTGAGCGGGAGGGCCAGTGTTACAGATACGCAGTATTTT. Protein product: CASSLSGRASVTDTQYF.

The V gene is TRBV2, the J gene TRBJ2-3; weak D call: TRBD1 (6 bases). Trimming removed 6 bases at V and 0 bases at J, with 10 bases between. There are 14 residues in the CDR3. Germline V lookup: CDR1 SNHLY, CDR2 FYNNEI. CDR3 region: CASRRTGSTDTQYF. The CDR3 coding sequence is TGTGCCAGCAGACGAACAGGGAGCACAGATACGCAGTATTTT.

This sequence joins TRBV7-3 and TRBJ2-7; no clear D gene. V lost 4 bases and J 2 bases, leaving 15 bases between the germline ends. This CDR3 has 15 residues. Germline V gene data show CDR1 as SGHTA and CDR2 as FQGTGA. CDR3 nucleotides: TGTGCCAGCAGCTACCCTAATACTCTCACCTACGAGCAGTACTTC. It yields the protein CASSYPNTLTYEQYF.

The chain has TRBV5-1 and TRBJ2-2, with 15 nucleotides matching TRBD2. The CDR3 runs to 16 residues. After removal of 6 bases from V and 4 bases from J, the junction contained 4 bases not matched to a gene. Germline V lookup: CDR1 SGHRS, CDR2 YFSETQ. The CDR3 sequence is CASKGLAGGTTGELFF. The DNA of the CDR3 is TGCGCCAGCAAGGGACTAGCGGGAGGTACCACCGGGGAGCTGTTTTTT.

J is TRBJ2-3 and V is TRBV24-1; tentatively, D is TRBD1 (6 bases). Trimming took off 4 bases at V and 1 base at J, with 20 bases between the two ends. This CDR3 contains 18 residues. Germline V gene data show CDR1 as KGHDR and CDR2 as SFDVKD. The CDR3 protein is CATSDAVKQGFGTDTQYF. CDR3 nucleotide sequence: TGTGCCACCAGTGACGCCGTAAAACAGGGATTCGGCACAGATACGCAGTATTTT.